The TCR beta chain described here comes from a study of T cell changes during pregnancy in multiple sclerosis. The CDR3 is 13 residues long. The ends were cut back, 4 bases at V and 4 bases at J, with 8 bases in the middle. The germline V gene encodes CDR1 MRHNA and CDR2 SNTAGT. The method was immunoSEQ multiplex PCR; TCRdb's version includes in-frame clones alone and lacks a portion of them. Among roughly 47,000 clones listed, roughly 94% were seen once. The receptor was derived from a female donor with multiple sclerosis, enrolled in a pregnancy study. Sequences were derived from CD8+ T cells from peripheral blood mononuclear cells, sampled before pregnancy. The chain employs TRBV6-4 and TRBJ1-5; D not certain. The CDR3 sequence: CASSAGFNQPQHF. The CDR3 nucleotides read TGTGCCAGCAGTGCGGGGTTTAATCAGCCCCAGCATTTT.